Shown below are 5 T cell receptor beta chains from a single sample sequenced in a study of T-cell memory formation after mild COVID-19. MiXCR, applied by TCRdb to the 5' RACE reads, yields one record per CDR3 protein. This sample yields roughly 350,000 distinct CDR3 sequences, of which over 20% are seen a single time; about an eighth belongs to the top ten. The sequencing input was PBMCs or a T cell subset sorted from them (not recorded which). These receptors came from an adult woman who had mild COVID-19 (a few samples of this study predate the infection). Cell type and time point are not known.

V and J are TRBV5-6 and TRBJ2-3; the match to TRBD2 covers 10 bases. The CDR3 runs 15 residues. With V trimmed by 2 bases and J by 3 bases, 3 bases remained unmatched. Germline-derived CDR1 and CDR2 are SGHDT and YYEEEE. As DNA, the CDR3 is TGTGCCAGCAGCTTTAGCGGGAGGTGGACAGATACGCAGTATTTT. Translated, it gives CASSFSGRWTDTQYF.

The chain recombines TRBV4-1 with TRBJ1-1; TRBD1 might be the D (6 bases). The CDR3 spans 17 residues. The V end lost 1 base, the J end lost 5 bases, and 20 bases lay between the germline ends. Germline V gene lookup returns CDR1 MGHRA and CDR2 YSYEKL. The DNA of the CDR3 is TGCGCCAGCAGCCAAGTACCGGGACATCCACTTCGGACTGAAGCTTTCTTT. Translating gives CASSQVPGHPLRTEAFF.

There are a few counts of this clonotype. V is TRBV6-5 and J is TRBJ2-7; no reliable D call. V was clipped by 0 bases and J by 5 bases, with 11 bases between them. The germline gives CDR1 MNHEY, CDR2 SVGAGI. CDR3 size: 14 residues. CDR3 sequence reads: CASSYSLATHEQYF. CDR3 nucleotide sequence: TGTGCCAGCAGTTACTCCCTTGCGACCCACGAGCAGTACTTC.

The V gene is TRBV7-8, the J gene TRBJ1-2; unclear D gene. This CDR3 region has 14 residues. The V gene's germline CDR1 is SGHVS and CDR2 FQNEAQ. The V gene lost 0 bases and the J gene lost 4 bases, with 9 bases spanning the gap. CDR3: CASSLAPGSYGYTF. The CDR3 nucleotides read TGTGCCAGCAGCTTAGCCCCGGGGAGCTATGGCTACACCTTC.

The V gene is TRBV2, the J gene TRBJ1-2; D remains ambiguous. V was trimmed by 7 bases and J by 0 bases, leaving 18 bases between them. This CDR3 is built from 16 residues. Germline assignment: CDR1 SNHLY and CDR2 FYNNEI. The CDR3 spells CASTIQQPFANYGYTF. CDR3 in DNA: TGTGCCAGCACGATCCAGCAACCGTTCGCTAACTATGGCTACACCTTC.